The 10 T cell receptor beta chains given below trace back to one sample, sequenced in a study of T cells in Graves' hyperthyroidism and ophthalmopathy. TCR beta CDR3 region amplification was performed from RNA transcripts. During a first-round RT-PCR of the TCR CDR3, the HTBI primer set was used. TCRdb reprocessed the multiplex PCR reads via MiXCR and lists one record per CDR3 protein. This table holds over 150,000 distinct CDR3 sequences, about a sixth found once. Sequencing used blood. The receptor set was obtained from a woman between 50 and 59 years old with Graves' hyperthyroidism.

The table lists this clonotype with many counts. The CDR3 protein is CASSLEEAGGLASTDTQYF. CDR3 coding DNA: TGTGCCAGCAGCTTAGAGGAAGCGGGGGGCCTCGCTAGCACAGATACGCAGTATTTT. V gene TRBV7-2 combines with J gene TRBJ2-3, with 9 positions matching TRBD2. J lost 0 bases, V lost 1 base, and 11 bases had no gene match. The CDR3 runs to 19 residues. CDR1 is SGHTA, CDR2 FQGNSA, per germline. Based on the CDR3 plus reference TRBV7-2 and TRBJ2-3, the full variable domain is GAGVSQSPSNKVTEKGKDVELRCDPISGHTALYWYRQSLGQGLEFLIYFQGNSAPDKSGLPSDRFSAERTGGSVSTLTIQRTQQEDSAVYLCASSLEEAGGLASTDTQYFGPGTRLTVL.

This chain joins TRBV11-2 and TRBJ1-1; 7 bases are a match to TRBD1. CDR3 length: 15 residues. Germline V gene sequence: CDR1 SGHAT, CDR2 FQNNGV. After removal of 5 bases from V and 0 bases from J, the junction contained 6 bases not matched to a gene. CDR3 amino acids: CASSVRQGMNTEAFF. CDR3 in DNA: TGTGCCAGCAGCGTAAGACAGGGTATGAACACTGAAGCTTTCTTT.

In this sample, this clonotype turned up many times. The CDR3 sequence is CASSLEGPKTEAFF. The CDR3 DNA follows: TGCGCCAGCAGCTTGGAAGGGCCGAAGACTGAAGCTTTCTTT. This chain joins TRBV5-1 and TRBJ1-1; the D is unclear. The CDR3 runs 14 residues. Trimming stripped 0 bases from V and 5 bases from J, with 11 bases between. Germline V CDR1 and CDR2: SGHRS, YFSETQ.

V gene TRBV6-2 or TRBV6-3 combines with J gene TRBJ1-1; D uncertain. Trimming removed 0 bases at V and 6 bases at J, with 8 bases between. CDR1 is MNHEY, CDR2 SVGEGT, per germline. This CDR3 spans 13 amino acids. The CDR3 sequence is CASSYSSTAEAFF. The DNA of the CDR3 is TGTGCCAGCAGTTACTCGAGCACGGCTGAAGCTTTCTTT.

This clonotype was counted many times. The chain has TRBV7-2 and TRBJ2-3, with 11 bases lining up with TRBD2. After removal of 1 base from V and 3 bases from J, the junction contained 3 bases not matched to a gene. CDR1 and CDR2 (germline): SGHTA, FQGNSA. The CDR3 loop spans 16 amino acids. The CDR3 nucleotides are TGTGCCAGCAGCTTAGGGCTAGCGGGGGGTACAGATACGCAGTATTTT. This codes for CASSLGLAGGTDTQYF.

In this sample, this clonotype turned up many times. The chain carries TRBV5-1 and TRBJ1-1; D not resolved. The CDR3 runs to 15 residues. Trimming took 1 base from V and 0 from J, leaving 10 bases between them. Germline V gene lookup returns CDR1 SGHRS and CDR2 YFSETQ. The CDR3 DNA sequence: TGCGCCAGCAGCTTGACGGGCCGGATGAACACTGAAGCTTTCTTT. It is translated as CASSLTGRMNTEAFF. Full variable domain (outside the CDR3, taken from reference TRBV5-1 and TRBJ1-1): KAGVTQTPRYLIKTRGQQVTLSCSPISGHRSVSWYQQTPGQGLQFLFEYFSETQRNKGNFPGRFSGRQFSNSRSEMNVSTLELGDSALYLCASSLTGRMNTEAFFGQGTRLTVV.

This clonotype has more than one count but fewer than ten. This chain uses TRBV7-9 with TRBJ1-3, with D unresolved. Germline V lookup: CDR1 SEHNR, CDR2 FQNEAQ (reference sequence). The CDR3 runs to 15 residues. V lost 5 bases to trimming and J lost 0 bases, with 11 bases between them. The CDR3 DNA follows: TGTGCCAGCAGCCCCGGACCGTCCTCTGGAAACACCATATATTTT. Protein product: CASSPGPSSGNTIYF.

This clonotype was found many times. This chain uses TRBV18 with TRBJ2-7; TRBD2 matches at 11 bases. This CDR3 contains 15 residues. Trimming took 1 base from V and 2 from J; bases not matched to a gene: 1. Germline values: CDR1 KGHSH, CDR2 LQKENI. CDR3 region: CASSPLAGGPYEQYF. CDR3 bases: TGTGCCAGCTCACCACTAGCGGGAGGGCCCTACGAGCAGTACTTC.

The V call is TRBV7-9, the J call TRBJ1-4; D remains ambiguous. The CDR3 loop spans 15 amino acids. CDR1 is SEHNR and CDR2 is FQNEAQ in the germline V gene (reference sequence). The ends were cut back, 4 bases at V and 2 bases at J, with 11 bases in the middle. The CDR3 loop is CASSSDRRTNEKLFF. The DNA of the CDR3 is TGTGCCAGCAGCTCCGACCGACGGACTAATGAAAAACTGTTTTTT.

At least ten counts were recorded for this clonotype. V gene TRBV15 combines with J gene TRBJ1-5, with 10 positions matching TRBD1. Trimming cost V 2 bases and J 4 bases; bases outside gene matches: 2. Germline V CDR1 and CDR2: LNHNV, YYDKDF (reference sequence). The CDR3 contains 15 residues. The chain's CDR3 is CATSRRTGGNQPQHF. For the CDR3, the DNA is TGTGCCACCAGCAGAAGGACAGGGGGAAATCAGCCCCAGCATTTT.